This TCR beta chain was profiled in a study of shared clonotypes between healthy human individuals. Notes on the study in general: Having only a few donors restricted how much genetic and exposure-history diversity was captured. Naive CD4 clonotypes were shared across a handful of donors at around 5.4%. Exclusively blood specimens were collected; tissue repertoires likely differ.

Caucasian adults residing in Nashville, Tennessee made up all the donors. Germline V gene lookup returns CDR1 SGHDT and CDR2 YYEEEE. V lost 4 bases to trimming and J lost 6 bases; unmatched junction nucleotides: 9. This CDR3 is 16 amino acids long. On this clone itself: The antigen is unknown.

Method: immunoSEQ multiplex PCR; TCRdb's copy keeps in-frame clones and lacks some. The data show over a million clones, around 75% seen once. V and J are TRBV5-6 and TRBJ2-7; 14 bases agree with TRBD2. The material sequenced was memory CD4+ T cells sorted from blood. The subset was: CD45RA-negative fraction. The receptor was isolated from a man between 18 and 35 years old in good health. CDR3 in DNA: TGTGCCAGCAGCCCCCGGACTAGCGGGAGGTTCTCCGAGCAGTACTTC. Its translation is CASSPRTSGRFSEQYF.